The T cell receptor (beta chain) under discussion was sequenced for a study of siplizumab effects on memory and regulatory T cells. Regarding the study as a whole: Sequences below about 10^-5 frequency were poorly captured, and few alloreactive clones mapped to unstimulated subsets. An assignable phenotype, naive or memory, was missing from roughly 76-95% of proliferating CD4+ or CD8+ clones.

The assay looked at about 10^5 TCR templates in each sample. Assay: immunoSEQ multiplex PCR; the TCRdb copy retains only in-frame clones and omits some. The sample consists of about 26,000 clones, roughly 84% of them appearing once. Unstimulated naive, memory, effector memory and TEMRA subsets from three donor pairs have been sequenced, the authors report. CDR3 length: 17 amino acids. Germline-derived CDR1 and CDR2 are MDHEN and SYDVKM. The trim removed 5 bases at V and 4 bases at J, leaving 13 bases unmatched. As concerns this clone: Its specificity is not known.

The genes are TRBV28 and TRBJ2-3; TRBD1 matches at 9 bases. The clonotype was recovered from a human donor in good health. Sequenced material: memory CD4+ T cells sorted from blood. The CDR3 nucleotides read TGTGCCAGCAGTGCCCCCCTCGGGACAGGGATCCCAGATACGCAGTATTTT. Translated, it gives CASSAPLGTGIPDTQYF.